This TCR beta chain was identified in a study of identical twins' blood T cells. The wider study: Approximately 50 million reads covered roughly 6 alpha-chain and roughly 6 beta-chain libraries.

Germline loops: CDR1 ENHRY, CDR2 SYGVKD. The junction had 9 bases not matched to a gene; V was cut back by 6 bases and J by 4 bases. The CDR3 has 15 residues. In the authors' workflow: Each library had about 2 to 4 million CDR3 reads and about 100,000 to nearly 550,000 clonotypes. Each CDR3 protein gets one entry after TCRdb re-called the 5' RACE reads with MiXCR. The V and J calls shown here were made by TCRdb, not taken from the authors' results. The sample has 300,000 to 450,000 distinct CDR3 sequences, roughly 27% seen once. The V and J genes are TRBV10-3 and TRBJ2-3, with 8 bases identical to TRBD1. Sequenced: PBMCs. The TCR comes from a woman between 18 and 50 years old in good health. As DNA, the CDR3 is TGTGCCATCAGGGGGTCGACAGGGGATGCAGATACGCAGTATTTT. Amino acids: CAIRGSTGDADTQYF.